The 29 T cell receptor beta chains reported below all come from one sample, sequenced in a study of technical replicates of blood from a handful of donors. Profiling relied on immunoSEQ multiplex PCR, and the TCRdb table lists in-frame clones only, not all of them. This table holds around 79,000 clones, roughly 94% found once. The sequenced material came from T cells isolated from PBMCs. Every receptor here comes from a human donor in good health.

This sequence joins TRBV4-1 and TRBJ2-7, with D perhaps TRBD1 (6 bases). Trimming removed 3 bases at V and 3 bases at J, with 15 bases between. This CDR3 spans 15 amino acids. Germline CDR1 is MGHRA and CDR2 is YSYEKL. DNA for the CDR3: TGCGCCAGCAGCCACCCCGGGACACAAGACTACGAGCAGTACTTC. Its protein product is CASSHPGTQDYEQYF.

This sequence joins TRBV6-5 and TRBJ1-3; 9 positions agree with TRBD1. The CDR3 is made up of 16 amino acids. The J segment lost 8 bases and the V segment lost 2 bases, leaving 10 bases of the junction unmatched. From germline, CDR1 is MNHEY and CDR2 SVGAGI. CDR3 in amino acids: CASSYALPGTGYTIYF. The CDR3 DNA sequence: TGTGCCAGCAGTTACGCACTACCCGGGACAGGGTACACCATATATTTT.

This chain uses TRBV7-6 with TRBJ1-4; no clear D gene. Germline V CDR1 and CDR2: SGHVS, FNYEAQ. The length of the CDR3 is 13 residues. V gave up 0 bases and J gave up 8 bases, with 7 bases separating them. The CDR3 coding sequence is TGTGCCAGCAGCTTAGCTGTATCCGAAAAACTGTTTTTT. It codes for CASSLAVSEKLFF.

The chain joins TRBV14 to TRBJ1-2, with D tentatively TRBD1 (5 bases). The germline CDR1 and CDR2 sequences are SGHDN and FVKESK. The CDR3 extends over 13 amino acids. Trimming took off 2 bases at V and 7 bases at J, with 11 bases between the two ends. CDR3 nucleotides: TGTGCCAGCAGCCAACAGGGTAATCGTGGCTACACCTTC. This gives the protein CASSQQGNRGYTF.

The chain uses TRBV5-4 and TRBJ2-3, with 7 bases identical to TRBD1. The CDR3 covers 13 residues. The ends lost 7 bases at V and 2 bases at J; junction bases unmatched: 4. Looked up from germline, CDR1 is SGHNT and CDR2 is YYREEE (reference sequence). CDR3 coding DNA: TGTGCCAGCTCGGGACAGAACACAGATACGCAGTATTTT. Amino acids: CASSGQNTDTQYF.

The chain joins TRBV29-1 to TRBJ1-1, with 7 nucleotides matching TRBD1. The CDR3 is made up of 12 amino acids. Germline CDR1 reads SQVTM; CDR2 reads ANQGSEA. J gave up 4 bases and V 2 bases, and 1 base lay outside the gene matches. DNA of the CDR3: TGCAGCGTTGAAACAGGGGTCACTGAAGCTTTCTTT. This encodes CSVETGVTEAFF.

The chain joins TRBV29-1 to TRBJ1-1, with D possibly being TRBD1 (6 bases). V was trimmed by 7 bases and J by 1 base, leaving 10 bases between them. The CDR3 has 12 amino acids. The germline V gene encodes CDR1 SQVTM and CDR2 ANQGSEA. CDR3: CSAPGQNTEAFF. In nucleotides, the CDR3 is TGCAGCGCCCCGGGACAGAACACTGAAGCTTTCTTT.

This clone was detected once. The chain employs TRBV5-6 and TRBJ2-7; tentatively, D is TRBD1 (6 bases). The CDR3 contains 13 residues. The germline V gene encodes CDR1 SGHDT and CDR2 YYEEEE. Trimming cost V 4 bases and J 6 bases, with 14 bases left between them. CDR3 nucleotide sequence: TGTGCCAGCAGCCCGGTGCAGGGGATCGAGCAGTACTTC. Residues: CASSPVQGIEQYF.

The chain combines TRBV5-5 with TRBJ1-5; D gene unclear. CDR1 and CDR2 (germline): SGHKS, YYEKEE (reference sequence). Between the trimmed V and J ends, which lost 0 bases and 2 bases, there was a span of 15 bases. The CDR3 has 17 amino acids. The CDR3 is CASSLGPRGGGNQPQHF. CDR3 sequence (DNA): TGTGCCAGCAGCTTGGGACCCCGGGGAGGAGGCAATCAGCCCCAGCATTTT. The whole variable domain, filled in from reference TRBV5-5 and TRBJ1-5, reads DAGVTQSPTHLIKTRGQQVTLRCSPISGHKSVSWYQQVLGQGPQFIFQYYEKEERGRGNFPDRFSARQFPNYSSELNVNALLLGDSALYLCASSLGPRGGGNQPQHFGDGTRLSIL.

The chain carries TRBV27 and TRBJ2-3, with 8 bases identical to TRBD2. Germline assignment: CDR1 MNHEY and CDR2 SMNVEV (reference sequence). The CDR3 totals 16 residues. V shed 6 bases and J 1 base; nucleotides not matched to a gene: 9. The CDR3 loop is CASSPAGGAGTDTQYF. The CDR3 DNA sequence: TGTGCCAGCAGCCCCGCCGGGGGGGCCGGCACAGATACGCAGTATTTT.

This sequence joins TRBV19 and TRBJ2-3, with 8 bases lining up with TRBD1. CDR3 length equals 15 residues. With V trimmed by 4 bases and J by 4 bases, 7 bases remained unmatched. Germline-derived CDR1 and CDR2 are LNHDA and SQIVND (reference sequence). This CDR3 is CASSSWAGGPDTQYF. In nucleotides, the CDR3 is TGTGCCAGTAGTAGTTGGGCAGGGGGCCCAGATACGCAGTATTTT.

The chain is built from TRBV5-5 and TRBJ1-5, with D perhaps matching TRBD1 (6 bases). Germline CDR1 SGHKS, CDR2 YYEKEE (reference sequence). Trimming removed 2 bases at V and 4 bases at J, with 10 bases between. There are 14 residues in the CDR3. CDR3 bases: TGTGCCAGCAGCTTCTACAGGGTTAATCAGCCCCAGCATTTT. Protein product: CASSFYRVNQPQHF.

In DNA, the CDR3 is TGTGCCAGCAGTGACGGGGGGGAATTCTACAATGAGCAGTTCTTC. Protein: CASSDGGEFYNEQFF. The chain combines TRBV25-1 with TRBJ2-1; 8 nucleotides match TRBD2. V lost 3 bases, J lost 3 bases, and 4 bases stayed unmatched. CDR1 and CDR2 (germline): MGHDK, SYGVNS. CDR3 length: 15 amino acids.

The chain couples TRBV6-4 to TRBJ1-1; the D gene is possibly TRBD1 (5 bases). In germline, CDR1 is MRHNA, CDR2 SNTAGT. This CDR3 contains 13 residues. V lost 6 bases and J lost 1, with 9 bases in between. CDR3 sequence reads: CASRIGQNTEAFF. The CDR3 DNA reads TGTGCCAGCAGAATCGGACAGAACACTGAAGCTTTCTTT.

V is TRBV27 and J is TRBJ1-4, with D uncertain. Trimming pared 4 bases from V and 7 bases from J, leaving 16 bases between. This CDR3 is built from 15 residues. CDR1 is MNHEY and CDR2 is SMNVEV in the germline V gene (reference sequence). Written as DNA, the CDR3 is TGTGCCAGCAGTTCGGGAGTCATAAACGGTGAAAAACTGTTTTTT. Its translation: CASSSGVINGEKLFF.

The J gene is TRBJ2-7, the V gene TRBV13; TRBD1 is a possible D gene (5 bases). V gave up 5 bases and J gave up 6 bases, with 14 bases separating them. CDR1 and CDR2 from the germline V gene are PRHDT and FYEKMQ (reference sequence). The CDR3 is made up of 13 amino acids. The CDR3: CASSPNRSPEQYF. CDR3 DNA: TGTGCCAGCAGCCCAAACAGGTCCCCCGAGCAGTACTTC.

The rearrangement uses TRBV2 and TRBJ1-2, with D tentatively TRBD1 (5 bases). The germline gives CDR1 SNHLY, CDR2 FYNNEI. There are 14 residues in the CDR3. The V end lost 4 bases, the J end lost 2 bases, and 11 bases lay between the germline ends. The CDR3 DNA follows: TGTGCCAGCAGTGCGGGGGAGGTGAACTATGGCTACACCTTC. Translation: CASSAGEVNYGYTF.

In its sample, this clone was seen once. The chain uses TRBV4-1 and TRBJ2-1; 7 nucleotides agree with TRBD1. The CDR3 contains 15 residues. V lost 3 bases, J lost 8 bases, and 10 bases stayed unmatched. CDR1 and CDR2 (germline): MGHRA, YSYEKL. In nucleotides, the CDR3 is TGCGCCAGCAGCCACATACACGCGCAGGGGGATGAGCAGTTCTTC. This translates into CASSHIHAQGDEQFF.

This sequence joins TRBV14 and TRBJ2-7; 10 bases map to TRBD2. The V and J ends lost 3 bases and 3 bases, in that order; junction bases with no gene match: 8. Germline V gene sequence: CDR1 SGHDN, CDR2 FVKESK. This CDR3 is 16 amino acids long. CDR3 bases: TGTGCCAGCAGCCAGGGGACTAGCGTTCGCCTCTACGAGCAGTACTTC. It specifies CASSQGTSVRLYEQYF.

The chain recombines TRBV10-2 with TRBJ2-7, with 8 bases fitting TRBD2. The J segment lost 2 bases and the V segment lost 4 bases, leaving 10 bases of the junction unmatched. Per germline, CDR1 WSHSY and CDR2 SAAADI. The CDR3 contains 16 residues. CDR3 in amino acids: CASSGLGVAGPYEQYF. The CDR3 DNA reads as TGCGCCAGCAGTGGGTTGGGCGTAGCGGGACCCTACGAGCAGTACTTC.

The rearrangement uses TRBV30 and TRBJ2-5, with 7 nucleotides matching TRBD1. This CDR3 contains 13 residues. Germline V gene sequence: CDR1 GTSNPN, CDR2 SVGIG (reference sequence). V lost 0 bases, J lost 8 bases, and 6 bases stayed unmatched. CDR3 nucleotide sequence: TGTGCCTGGAGTGTAACCCGACAGGGAACCCAGTACTTC. Translating it yields CAWSVTRQGTQYF. Based on the CDR3 plus reference TRBV30 and TRBJ2-5, the full variable domain is SQTIHQWPATLVQPVGSPLSLECTVEGTSNPNLYWYRQAAGRGLQLLFYSVGIGQISSEVPQNLSASRPQDRQFILSSKKLLLSDSGFYLCAWSVTRQGTQYFGPGTRLLVL.

This clone was detected a few times. J is TRBJ1-1 and V is TRBV29-1; tentative D call: TRBD1 (5 bases). This CDR3 is built from 14 residues. The germline CDR1 and CDR2 sequences are SQVTM and ANQGSEA. Trimming shortened V by 6 bases and J by 0 bases, and 14 bases separated the two germline ends. CDR3: CSVVPDTLNTEAFF. The CDR3, as DNA: TGCAGCGTCGTCCCGGACACCTTGAACACTGAAGCTTTCTTT.

The rearrangement links TRBV10-1 to TRBJ2-1, with D perhaps TRBD2 (5 bases). V lost 2 bases, J lost 0 bases, and 11 bases lay in between. CDR1 is WNHNN, CDR2 SYGVQD, per germline (reference sequence). The CDR3 consists of 16 residues. CDR3 residues: CASSEGLASSYNEQFF. CDR3 bases: TGCGCCAGCAGTGAGGGACTGGCCAGCTCCTACAATGAGCAGTTCTTC.

The chain joins TRBV13 to TRBJ2-2, with D unclear. Germline CDR1 reads PRHDT; CDR2 reads FYEKMQ (reference sequence). The CDR3 covers 13 residues. The germline V and J ends were trimmed by 6 bases and 1 base, with 6 bases remaining between them. The CDR3 protein is CASRRGNTGELFF. Here the CDR3 DNA reads TGTGCCAGCAGGAGAGGGAACACCGGGGAGCTGTTTTTT.

The V gene is TRBV19, the J gene TRBJ1-2; 7 nucleotides agree with TRBD1. The CDR3 runs 14 residues. The V and J ends lost 7 bases and 6 bases, in that order; junction bases with no gene match: 11. The germline V gene encodes CDR1 LNHDA and CDR2 SQIVND (reference sequence). CDR3 sequence (DNA): TGTGCCAGTAATCCTCCAGGGACAGTTCATGGCTACACCTTC. The encoded protein is CASNPPGTVHGYTF. Full variable domain (rest looked up from reference TRBV19 and TRBJ1-2): DGGITQSPKYLFRKEGQNVTLSCEQNLNHDAMYWYRQDPGQGLRLIYYSQIVNDFQKGDIAEGYSVSREKKESFPLTVTSAQKNPTAFYLCASNPPGTVHGYTFGSGTRLTVV.

This chain connects TRBV7-9 to TRBJ2-5; no reliable D call. Germline V gene sequence: CDR1 SEHNR, CDR2 FQNEAQ (reference sequence). This CDR3 spans 12 amino acids. With 2 bases removed from V and 5 bases from J, the gap between germline ends came to 6 bases. CDR3 nucleotide sequence: TGTGCCAGCAGCTTACTTCCGGAGACCCAGTACTTC. It translates to CASSLLPETQYF.

The gene calls are TRBV21-1 and TRBJ2-1; TRBD1, the D gene given by the table, was not confirmed from the DNA. TRBV21-1 is listed as a pseudogene. The CDR3 runs to 18 residues. The DNA for the CDR3 is TGTGCCAGCAGCAAGCGTTCGGGAGGACAGGGTCTATACAATGAGCAGTTCTTC. Its translation is CASSKRSGGQGLYNEQFF.

This clone was found once. The V gene is TRBV5-1, the J gene TRBJ2-5; D may be TRBD1 (5 bases). The CDR3 is 11 amino acids. The V end was cut by 5 bases, the J end by 3 bases, with 5 bases between. Germline-derived CDR1 and CDR2 are SGHRS and YFSETQ. The CDR3 coding sequence is TGCGCCAGCAGACAGGAAGAGACCCAGTACTTC. This codes for CASRQEETQYF.

This sequence joins TRBV7-6 and TRBJ2-3, with 8 bases that match TRBD2. The V and J ends lost 6 bases and 2 bases, in that order; junction bases with no gene match: 10. The CDR3 spans 16 residues. The germline CDR1 and CDR2 sequences are SGHVS and FNYEAQ. CDR3 coding DNA: TGTGCCAGCAGTTACAGCGGGGGCCGAGACACAGATACGCAGTATTTT. As protein: CASSYSGGRDTDTQYF.